The 3 T cell receptor beta chains presented below share a single source sample, sequenced in a study of neoadjuvant anti-PD-1 for oral cavity cancer. Indicated time point: after neoadjuvant nivolumab, at surgical resection. Libraries were prepared by immunoSEQ multiplex PCR; TCRdb keeps only in-frame clonotypes and omits some of them. The sample records approximately 15,000 clones, over 60% being singletons. This specimen was PBMCs, taken after nivolumab (anti-PD-1) treatment. The receptors originated from a person aged 35-79 years with oral cavity squamous cell carcinoma.

This chain uses TRBV28 with TRBJ1-2, with 8 nucleotides matching TRBD1. Trimming cost V 6 bases and J 1 base; bases outside gene matches: 7. CDR3 size: 15 residues. Germline CDR1 reads MDHEN; CDR2 reads SYDVKM. Here the CDR3 reads CASRSQGAGNYGYTF. DNA for the CDR3: TGTGCCAGCAGGTCGCAGGGGGCTGGTAACTATGGCTACACCTTC.

This clone was seen a few times. The V and J genes are TRBV6-5 and TRBJ2-1; possibly TRBD1 for D (5 bases). The V end was cut by 0 bases, the J end by 8 bases, with 17 bases between. The CDR3 has 16 amino acids. CDR1 and CDR2 (germline): MNHEY, SVGAGI. This CDR3 reads CASSYSPYLKGDEQFF. CDR3 bases: TGTGCCAGCAGTTACTCACCCTACCTAAAAGGGGATGAGCAGTTCTTC.

Notes on this clone: One end of the junction varies from germline; a read error may be responsible. The chain has TRBV27 and TRBJ1-2; D ambiguous. The CDR3 is made up of 13 amino acids. Germline V gene data show CDR1 as MNHEY and CDR2 as SMNVEV (reference sequence). CDR3 in amino acids: CGSSLTEGYGYTF. The CDR3 DNA sequence: TGTGGCAGCAGTTTAACAGAGGGCTATGGCTACACCTTC.